This T cell receptor (beta chain) was identified in a study of cytomegalovirus exposure and HLA in healthy donors. The CDR3 is 14 residues long. Germline CDR1 is MDHEN and CDR2 is SYDVKM. J lost 3 bases, V lost 10 bases, and 10 bases had no gene match. Primers for the PCR totalled 60 Vbeta and 13 Jbeta. The assay was immunoSEQ multiplex PCR, and TCRdb's table has in-frame clones only and misses some. This table holds approximately 90,000 clones, 76% found once. The chain has TRBV28 and TRBJ2-7; 9 bases are a match to TRBD1. This sequence originates from a male donor in good health and CMV-seronegative. Sequenced: PBMCs. In DNA, the CDR3 is TGTGCCACCGGACTTACAGGGGGCGGCTACGAGCAGTACTTC. Protein: CATGLTGGGYEQYF.